This TCR beta chain was documented in a study of Ad26.COV2.S vaccination and SARS-CoV-2 variants. The V gene lost 3 bases and the J gene lost 0 bases, with 9 bases spanning the gap. Looked up from germline, CDR1 is LNHDA and CDR2 is SQIVND (reference sequence). The CDR3 extends over 15 amino acids. Profiling relied on immunoSEQ multiplex PCR, and the TCRdb table lists in-frame clones only, not all of them. The table shows hundreds of thousands of clones, with about 89% occurring only once. Treatment denoted: 19 received Ad26.COV2.S at low or high dose, single or two shots; about five received placebo; per-sample allocation not given. On day 63 after the first injection, vaccine and placebo recipients gave samples. In regard to this clone: The sample contains more than one DNA sequence encoding this CDR3.

Sample: peripheral blood, taken in a trial of Ad26.COV2.S vaccine versus placebo. The chain carries TRBV19 and TRBJ1-3; D is ambiguous. This receptor was taken from a person between 18 and 65 years old who received the Ad26.COV2.S COVID-19 vaccine or a placebo. The CDR3 region is CASSIGHLSGNTIYF. The CDR3 DNA reads as TGTGCCAGTAGTATTGGGCATCTCTCTGGAAACACCATATATTTT.